The 21 T cell receptor beta chains below come from one sample, sequenced in a study of T-cell memory formation after mild COVID-19. TCRdb re-analysed the 5' RACE reads in MiXCR, keeping a single row per CDR3 protein. This table holds 100,000 to 140,000 distinct CDR3 sequences, around an eighth found once. Sequenced input: PBMCs or a T cell subset sorted from them (not recorded which). These receptors all come from a man aged 18 to 35 who had mild COVID-19 (a few samples of this study predate the infection). Cell type and time point are not known.

This clonotype was detected ten times or more. This chain joins TRBV5-5 and TRBJ2-7; D remains ambiguous. CDR1 is SGHKS and CDR2 is YYEKEE in the germline V gene (reference sequence). The CDR3 has 14 amino acids. With 1 base removed from V and 0 bases from J, the gap between germline ends came to 8 bases. CDR3 sequence (DNA): TGTGCCAGCAGCTTGCTCGGTAGCTCCTACGAGCAGTACTTC. Its translation is CASSLLGSSYEQYF.

The chain couples TRBV21-1 to TRBJ2-3; TRBD1, the D gene given by the table, was not confirmed from the DNA. TRBV21-1 corresponds to a pseudogene. The CDR3 totals 16 residues. CDR3 residues: CASSINGTQRTDTQYF. CDR3 in DNA: TGTGCCAGCAGCATTAACGGGACACAGCGCACAGATACGCAGTATTTT.

The sample holds a few counts of this clonotype. DNA of the CDR3: TGTGCCAGCAGCTCCGATGCGGGGCAGCCCCAGCATTTT. Translated: CASSSDAGQPQHF. The chain joins TRBV7-2 to TRBJ1-5; no reliable D call. Germline lookup yields CDR1 SGHTA and CDR2 FQGNSA. Trimming cost V 4 bases and J 7 bases, with 11 bases left between them. The CDR3 sequence is 13 residues long.

This clonotype was seen many times. This chain connects TRBV12-3 or TRBV12-4 to TRBJ2-5; 7 nucleotides agree with TRBD1. Trimming took 3 bases from V and 2 from J; bases not matched to a gene: 3. The CDR3 is 14 amino acids. As DNA, the CDR3 is TGTGCCAGCAGTTTCCCGACAGGGCAAGAGACCCAGTACTTC. Residues: CASSFPTGQETQYF.

CDR3 sequence: CASWDLAATHPNAFF. The CDR3 coding sequence is TGTGCCAGCTGGGATTTAGCGGCCACCCATCCCAATGCTTTCTTT. V gene TRBV6-6 combines with J gene TRBJ1-1, with unresolved D. The CDR3 has 15 amino acids. V lost 8 bases to trimming and J lost 11 bases, with 27 bases between them. Germline CDR1 and CDR2: MNHNY and SVGAGI (reference sequence).

This clonotype was seen only a few times. The chain combines TRBV7-9 with TRBJ2-7; 7 nucleotides align to TRBD1. This CDR3 is 12 amino acids long. Germline V gene sequence: CDR1 SEHNR, CDR2 FQNEAQ (reference sequence). V was clipped by 10 bases and J by 2 bases; unmatched bases: 5. As DNA, the CDR3 is TGTGCCACCCGTCAGGGGGCCTACGAGCAGTACTTC. Its protein is CATRQGAYEQYF.

J is TRBJ1-5 and V is TRBV27; D remains unclear. The V and J ends lost 7 bases and 0 bases respectively, with 10 bases between them. The CDR3 has 14 residues. Germline V lookup: CDR1 MNHEY, CDR2 SMNVEV (reference sequence). CDR3 amino acids: CASKALYSNQPQHF. CDR3 nucleotides: TGTGCCAGCAAGGCCCTCTATAGCAATCAGCCCCAGCATTTT.

The V gene is TRBV20-1, the J gene TRBJ1-5; a weak D match, TRBD1 (5 bases). Trimming left V 0 bases short and J 2 bases short, with 14 bases between. The CDR3 consists of 16 residues. Germline loops: CDR1 DFQATT, CDR2 SNEGSKA (reference sequence). CDR3 DNA: TGCAGTGCTAGAGATCTCCGAGGGGAGGGCAATCAGCCCCAGCATTTT. The encoded protein is CSARDLRGEGNQPQHF.

This clonotype was recorded many times. The CDR3 loop is CASSQVEGAQPQHF. In DNA form, the CDR3 reads TGCGCCAGCAGCCAAGTGGAGGGCGCTCAGCCCCAGCATTTT. This sequence joins TRBV4-3 and TRBJ1-5; D remains unclear. Deletions cut 1 base from V and 6 bases from J, with 10 bases between. CDR1 and CDR2 from the germline V gene are LGHNA and YSLEER. CDR3 length: 14 residues.

This clonotype was counted a few times. The chain has TRBV4-1 and TRBJ1-4; D uncertain. This CDR3 is built from 17 residues. The germline gives CDR1 MGHRA, CDR2 YSYEKL. V gave up 3 bases and J gave up 8 bases, with 22 bases separating them. The CDR3, as DNA: TGCGCCAGCAGCCATCTTGGGTCTTCTCCTGCGGGAGAAAAACTGTTTTTT. Translated: CASSHLGSSPAGEKLFF.

This clonotype has at least ten counts. V gene TRBV5-1 combines with J gene TRBJ2-1, with unresolved D. V lost 2 bases and J lost 0, with 0 bases in between. Per the germline V gene, CDR1 is SGHRS and CDR2 is YFSETQ. This CDR3 region has 12 residues. As DNA, the CDR3 is TGCGCCAGCAGCTTCTCCTACAATGAGCAGTTCTTC. This codes for CASSFSYNEQFF.

CDR3 coding DNA: TGTGCCAGCAGTCCCCGGGCGGTTAACTATGGCTACACCTTC. This gives the protein CASSPRAVNYGYTF. The V and J genes are TRBV27 and TRBJ1-2; D unclear. Germline CDR1 reads MNHEY; CDR2 reads SMNVEV (reference sequence). V dropped 5 bases and J dropped 1 base, with 11 bases sitting between them. The CDR3 covers 14 residues.

The rearrangement uses TRBV19 and TRBJ2-7; D is possibly TRBD1 or TRBD2 (5 bases each). The CDR3 is 16 amino acids. V lost 5 bases and J lost 5, with 22 bases in between. Germline V gene data show CDR1 as LNHDA and CDR2 as SQIVND (reference sequence). This CDR3 reads CASSPARETRRHEQYF. The CDR3 coding sequence is TGTGCCAGTAGTCCAGCCAGGGAGACTCGTCGCCACGAGCAGTACTTC.

There are a few counts of this clonotype. CDR3 coding DNA: TGTGCCAGCAGCTTCAACCCCCACAGGACTGAAGCTTTCTTT. The encoded protein is CASSFNPHRTEAFF. The rearrangement links TRBV6-2 or TRBV6-3 to TRBJ1-1; D is perhaps TRBD1 (5 bases). CDR1 is MNHEY, CDR2 SVGEGT, per germline. CDR3 size: 14 residues. Trimming took 6 bases from V and 5 from J, leaving 16 bases between them.

The V gene is TRBV15, the J gene TRBJ2-7; maybe TRBD2 (6 bases). V was shortened by 3 bases and J by 3 bases, with 12 bases between the two germline ends. This CDR3 is built from 14 residues. The germline gives CDR1 LNHNV, CDR2 YYDKDF (reference sequence). CDR3 sequence: CATSREGSLYEQYF. The DNA of the CDR3 is TGTGCCACCAGCAGGGAGGGGTCCCTCTACGAGCAGTACTTC.

This clonotype turned up a few times. Here the CDR3 reads CASSSGQGSEQFF. In nucleotides, the CDR3 is TGTGCCAGCAGCTCCGGACAGGGTTCTGAGCAGTTCTTC. V usage is TRBV11-2 and J usage is TRBJ2-1; 8 bases agree with TRBD1. The CDR3 has 13 amino acids. The J segment lost 9 bases and the V segment lost 4 bases, leaving 5 bases of the junction unmatched. Germline CDR1 is SGHAT and CDR2 is FQNNGV.

The rearrangement links TRBV6-6 to TRBJ2-7; D tentatively fits TRBD1 or TRBD2 (5 bases each). With 1 base removed from V and 0 bases from J, the gap between germline ends came to 7 bases. The CDR3 length is 14 residues. Germline V gene lookup returns CDR1 MNHNY and CDR2 SVGAGI (reference sequence). Here the CDR3 DNA reads TGTGCCAGCAGTTACTTCGGGACCTCCTACGAGCAGTACTTC. This gives the protein CASSYFGTSYEQYF.

The chain carries TRBV4-2 and TRBJ2-5, with unresolved D. CDR3 length equals 14 residues. V lost 3 bases and J 7 bases, leaving 15 bases between the germline ends. Germline V gene sequence: CDR1 LGHNA, CDR2 YNFKEQ. CDR3 region: CASSQIGDPGTQYF. CDR3 nucleotide sequence: TGTGCCAGCAGCCAGATCGGAGACCCCGGGACCCAGTACTTC.

This clonotype was found a few times. The V call is TRBV12-3 or TRBV12-4, the J call TRBJ1-3, with D tentatively TRBD1 (6 bases). V lost 5 bases, J lost 4 bases, and 15 bases lay in between. This CDR3 is 15 amino acids long. The CDR3 loop is CASSPTIDRGNTIYF. For the CDR3, the DNA is TGTGCCAGCAGTCCGACGATCGACAGGGGAAACACCATATATTTT.

This clonotype was seen only a few times. The gene calls are TRBV3-1 and TRBJ1-2; D is uncertain. Germline V gene sequence: CDR1 LGHDT, CDR2 YNNKEL (reference sequence). CDR3 size: 13 residues. V was pared by 3 bases and J by 7 bases, with 12 bases between. The CDR3 protein is CASSHTETVGYTF. The CDR3 coding sequence is TGTGCCAGCAGCCATACAGAAACCGTTGGCTACACCTTC. The full variable domain, in which reference TRBV3-1 and TRBJ1-2 provide the parts outside the CDR3, is DTAVSQTPKYLVTQMGNDKSIKCEQNLGHDTMYWYKQDSKKFLKIMFSYNNKELIINETVPNRFSPKSPDKAHLNLHINSLELGDSAVYFCASSHTETVGYTFGSGTRLTVV.

There are a few counts of this clonotype. The chain uses TRBV6-2 or TRBV6-3 and TRBJ2-3; 9 positions match TRBD2. There are 15 residues in the CDR3. After removal of 11 bases from V and 2 bases from J, the junction contained 11 bases not matched to a gene. Per the germline V gene, CDR1 is MNHEY and CDR2 is SVGEGT. The CDR3: CAGSFASGDTDTQYF. In nucleotides, the CDR3 is TGTGCCGGGTCCTTTGCTAGCGGGGACACAGATACGCAGTATTTT.